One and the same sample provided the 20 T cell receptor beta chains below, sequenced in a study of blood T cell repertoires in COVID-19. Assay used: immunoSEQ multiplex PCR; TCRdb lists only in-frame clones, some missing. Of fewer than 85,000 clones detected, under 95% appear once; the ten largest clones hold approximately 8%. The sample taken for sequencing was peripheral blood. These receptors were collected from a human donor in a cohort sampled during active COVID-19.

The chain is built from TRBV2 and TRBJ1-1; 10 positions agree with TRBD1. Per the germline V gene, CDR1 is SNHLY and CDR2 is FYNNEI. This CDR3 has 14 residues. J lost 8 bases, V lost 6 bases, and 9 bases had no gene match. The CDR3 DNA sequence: TGTGCCAGCAGCGCCGGGACAGGGGTCCACGAAGCTTTCTTT. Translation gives CASSAGTGVHEAFF.

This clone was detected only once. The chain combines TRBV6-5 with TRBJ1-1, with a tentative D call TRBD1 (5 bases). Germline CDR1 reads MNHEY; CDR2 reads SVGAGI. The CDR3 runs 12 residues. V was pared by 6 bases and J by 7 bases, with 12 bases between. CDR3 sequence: CASSQRRGEAFF. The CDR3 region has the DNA TGTGCCAGCAGCCAGAGGAGGGGTGAAGCTTTCTTT.

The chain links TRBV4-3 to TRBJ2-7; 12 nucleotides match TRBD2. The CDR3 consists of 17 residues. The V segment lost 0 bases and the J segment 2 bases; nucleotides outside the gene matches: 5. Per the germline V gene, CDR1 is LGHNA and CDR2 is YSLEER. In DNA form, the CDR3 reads TGCGCCAGCAGCCAAGATACTAGCGGGGGGTCCACCTACGAGCAGTACTTC. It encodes CASSQDTSGGSTYEQYF.

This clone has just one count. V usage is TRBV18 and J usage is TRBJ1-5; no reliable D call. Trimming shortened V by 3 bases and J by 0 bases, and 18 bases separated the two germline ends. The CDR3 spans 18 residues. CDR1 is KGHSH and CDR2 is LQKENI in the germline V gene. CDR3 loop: CASSPFSREVGSNQPQHF. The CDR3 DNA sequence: TGTGCCAGCTCACCGTTTTCCCGGGAGGTGGGTAGCAATCAGCCCCAGCATTTT.

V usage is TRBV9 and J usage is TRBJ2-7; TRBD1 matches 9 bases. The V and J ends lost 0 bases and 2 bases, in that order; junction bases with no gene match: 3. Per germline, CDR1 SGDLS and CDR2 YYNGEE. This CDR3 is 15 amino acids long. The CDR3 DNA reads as TGTGCCAGCAGCGTAGGGGGACAGGGTCCCTACGAGCAGTACTTC. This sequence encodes CASSVGGQGPYEQYF.

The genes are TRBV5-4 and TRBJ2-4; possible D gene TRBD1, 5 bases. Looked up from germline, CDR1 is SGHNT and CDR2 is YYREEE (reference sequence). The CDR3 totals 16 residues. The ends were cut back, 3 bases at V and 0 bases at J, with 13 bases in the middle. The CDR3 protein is CASSSPDTEAKNIQYF. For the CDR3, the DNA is TGTGCCAGCAGCTCTCCGGACACGGAAGCCAAAAACATTCAGTACTTC. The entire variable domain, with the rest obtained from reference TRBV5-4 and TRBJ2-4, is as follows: ETGVTQSPTHLIKTRGQQVTLRCSSQSGHNTVSWYQQALGQGPQFIFQYYREEENGRGNFPPRFSGLQFPNYSSELNVNALELDDSALYLCASSSPDTEAKNIQYFGAGTRLSVL.

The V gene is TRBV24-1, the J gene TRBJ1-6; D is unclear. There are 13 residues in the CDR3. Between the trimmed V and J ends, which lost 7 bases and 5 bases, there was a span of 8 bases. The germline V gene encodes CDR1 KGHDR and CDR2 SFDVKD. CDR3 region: CATREDHNSPLHF. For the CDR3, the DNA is TGTGCCACCAGGGAGGACCATAATTCACCCCTCCACTTT.

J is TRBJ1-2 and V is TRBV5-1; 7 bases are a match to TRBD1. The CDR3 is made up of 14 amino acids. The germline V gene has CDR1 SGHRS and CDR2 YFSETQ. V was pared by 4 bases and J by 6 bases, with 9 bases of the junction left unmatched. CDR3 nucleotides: TGCGCCAGCAGCGTGACCGGACAGGAGCATGGCTACACCTTC. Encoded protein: CASSVTGQEHGYTF.

The CDR3 region is CATRMHRGRSPNYGYTF. CDR3 DNA sequence: TGTGCCACCAGGATGCACAGGGGGCGATCCCCTAACTATGGCTACACCTTC. The genes are TRBV24-1 and TRBJ1-2; 9 bases are a match to TRBD1. This CDR3 region has 17 residues. The V segment lost 7 bases and the J segment 0 bases; nucleotides outside the gene matches: 11. In germline, CDR1 is KGHDR, CDR2 SFDVKD.

CDR3 in DNA: TGTGCCAGCAGCTTCGGTGGGCGGGGTGACACTGAAGCTTTCTTT. It encodes CASSFGGRGDTEAFF. The chain uses TRBV7-9 and TRBJ1-1; the D is unclear. Trimming left V 3 bases short and J 3 bases short, with 14 bases between. Per the germline V gene, CDR1 is SEHNR and CDR2 is FQNEAQ (reference sequence). This CDR3 spans 15 amino acids.

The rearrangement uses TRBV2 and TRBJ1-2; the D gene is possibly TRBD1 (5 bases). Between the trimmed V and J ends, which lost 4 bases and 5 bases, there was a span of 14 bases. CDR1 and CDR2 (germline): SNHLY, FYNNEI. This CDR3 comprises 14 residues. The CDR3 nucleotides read TGTGCCAGCAGTGGCGGTGGCAGGGAATATGGCTACACCTTC. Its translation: CASSGGGREYGYTF.

As DNA, the CDR3 is TGCGCCAGCAGGGGACTGTCCTCCTACGAGCAGTACTTC. This gives the protein CASRGLSSYEQYF. The chain has TRBV10-2 and TRBJ2-7; perhaps TRBD2 as D (6 bases). Deletions cut 6 bases from V and 0 bases from J, with 9 bases between. This CDR3 region has 13 residues. Germline V gives CDR1 WSHSY, CDR2 SAAADI.

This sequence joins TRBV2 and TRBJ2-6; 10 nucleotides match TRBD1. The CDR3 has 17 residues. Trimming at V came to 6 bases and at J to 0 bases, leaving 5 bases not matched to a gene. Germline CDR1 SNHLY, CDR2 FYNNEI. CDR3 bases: TGTGCCAGCAGCGCCGGGACAGGGGCCTCTGGGGCCAACGTCCTGACTTTC. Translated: CASSAGTGASGANVLTF.

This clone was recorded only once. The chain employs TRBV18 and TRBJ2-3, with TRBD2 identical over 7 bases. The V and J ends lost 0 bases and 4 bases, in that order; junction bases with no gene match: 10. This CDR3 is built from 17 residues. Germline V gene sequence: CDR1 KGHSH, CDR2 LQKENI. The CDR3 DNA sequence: TGTGCCAGCTCACCACCGGTGGGGCGGGGGATCCCAGATACGCAGTATTTT. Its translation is CASSPPVGRGIPDTQYF.

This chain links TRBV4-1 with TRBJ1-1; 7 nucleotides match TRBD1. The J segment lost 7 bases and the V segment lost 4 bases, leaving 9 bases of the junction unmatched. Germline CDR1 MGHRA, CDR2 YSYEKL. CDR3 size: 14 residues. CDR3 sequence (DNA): TGCGCCAGCAGCCCCCGGACAGGCGTATATGAAGCTTTCTTT. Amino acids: CASSPRTGVYEAFF.

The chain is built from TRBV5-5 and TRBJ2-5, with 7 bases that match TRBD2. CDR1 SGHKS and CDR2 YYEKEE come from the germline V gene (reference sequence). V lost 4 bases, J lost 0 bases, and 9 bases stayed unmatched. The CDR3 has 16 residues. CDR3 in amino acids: CASSPGPSGYQETQYF. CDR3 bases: TGTGCCAGCAGCCCGGGGCCTAGCGGTTACCAAGAGACCCAGTACTTC.

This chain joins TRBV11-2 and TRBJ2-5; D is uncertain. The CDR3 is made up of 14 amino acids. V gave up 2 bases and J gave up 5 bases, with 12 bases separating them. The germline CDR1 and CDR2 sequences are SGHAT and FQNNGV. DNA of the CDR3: TGTGCCAGCAGCTTACCTTTTGAGGCGGAGACCCAGTACTTC. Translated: CASSLPFEAETQYF.

CDR3 loop: CASSPGAGRAAAETQYF. The CDR3 DNA reads as TGTGCCAGCAGCCCAGGGGCGGGGAGGGCGGCTGCAGAGACCCAGTACTTC. This sequence joins TRBV7-2 and TRBJ2-5; D is possibly TRBD2 (7 bases). CDR1 is SGHTA, CDR2 FQGNSA, per germline. The CDR3 has 17 amino acids. Trimming stripped 5 bases from V and 4 bases from J, with 23 bases between.

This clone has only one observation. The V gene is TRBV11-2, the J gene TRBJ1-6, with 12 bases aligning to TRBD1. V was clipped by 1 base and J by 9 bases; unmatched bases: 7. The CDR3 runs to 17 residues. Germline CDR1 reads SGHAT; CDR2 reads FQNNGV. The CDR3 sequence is CASSLVRDRGLGSPLHF. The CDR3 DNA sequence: TGTGCCAGCAGCTTAGTTAGGGACAGGGGGCTTGGTTCACCCCTCCACTTT.

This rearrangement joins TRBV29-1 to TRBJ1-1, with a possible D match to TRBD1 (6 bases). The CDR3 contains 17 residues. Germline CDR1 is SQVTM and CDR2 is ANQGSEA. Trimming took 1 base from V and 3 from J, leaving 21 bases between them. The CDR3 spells CSVEASRFRGADTEAFF. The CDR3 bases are TGCAGCGTTGAAGCCAGCCGCTTTCGGGGGGCGGACACTGAAGCTTTCTTT.